The 5 T cell receptor beta chains below all came from one sample that was sequenced in a study of early T cells in non-severe SARS-CoV-2 infection. TCRdb used MiXCR to reprocess the 5' RACE reads, holding one entry per CDR3 protein. The sample carries tens of thousands of distinct CDR3 sequences, under 15% recorded once. The material was whole blood, obtained at baseline. These receptors all come from an adult who was a healthcare worker with PCR-confirmed SARS-CoV-2 infection or an uninfected control (not recorded which).

J is TRBJ2-3 and V is TRBV20-1, with TRBD2 matching over 7 bases. The CDR3 covers 15 residues. V trimming: 3 bases; J trimming: 1 base; junction bases outside the gene matches: 7. Germline V CDR1 and CDR2: DFQATT, SNEGSKA (reference sequence). The DNA of the CDR3 is TGCAGTGCTAGGGAACGGGGGAGGGGCACAGATACGCAGTATTTT. This encodes CSARERGRGTDTQYF.

This clonotype turned up a few times. This rearrangement joins TRBV11-2 to TRBJ2-2, with 7 bases matching TRBD2. The germline V gene has CDR1 SGHAT and CDR2 FQNNGV. This CDR3 is 17 amino acids long. V trimming: 5 bases; J trimming: 0 bases; junction bases outside the gene matches: 9. The CDR3 region is CASSAKGLTTNTGELFF. The CDR3 DNA is TGTGCCAGCAGCGCTAAGGGACTAACCACGAACACCGGGGAGCTGTTTTTT.

The chain recombines TRBV29-1 with TRBJ2-5, with 10 nucleotides matching TRBD1. CDR3 length: 12 amino acids. After removal of 7 bases from V and 3 bases from J, the junction contained 2 bases not matched to a gene. CDR1 and CDR2 from the germline V gene are SQVTM and ANQGSEA. In DNA, the CDR3 is TGCAGCGCAGGACAGGGGGAAGAGACCCAGTACTTC. Its translation: CSAGQGEETQYF.

The sample holds a few counts of this clonotype. J is TRBJ1-4 and V is TRBV6-6; D perhaps matches TRBD1 (5 bases). This CDR3 spans 15 amino acids. The germline V and J ends were trimmed by 7 bases and 8 bases, with 20 bases remaining between them. Germline V gene data show CDR1 as MNHNY and CDR2 as SVGAGI (reference sequence). The CDR3: CASTQDSGWGEKLFF. In nucleotides, the CDR3 is TGTGCCAGCACCCAAGACAGCGGTTGGGGCGAAAAACTGTTTTTT.

The table lists this clonotype with a few counts. This rearrangement joins TRBV11-2 to TRBJ1-2; a weak D match, TRBD1 (5 bases). From germline, CDR1 is SGHAT and CDR2 FQNNGV. V was trimmed by 3 bases and J by 6 bases, leaving 11 bases between them. This CDR3 has 13 amino acids. The CDR3, as DNA: TGTGCCAGCAGCTTGGGCACAGGTGATGGCTACACCTTC. Translated: CASSLGTGDGYTF.